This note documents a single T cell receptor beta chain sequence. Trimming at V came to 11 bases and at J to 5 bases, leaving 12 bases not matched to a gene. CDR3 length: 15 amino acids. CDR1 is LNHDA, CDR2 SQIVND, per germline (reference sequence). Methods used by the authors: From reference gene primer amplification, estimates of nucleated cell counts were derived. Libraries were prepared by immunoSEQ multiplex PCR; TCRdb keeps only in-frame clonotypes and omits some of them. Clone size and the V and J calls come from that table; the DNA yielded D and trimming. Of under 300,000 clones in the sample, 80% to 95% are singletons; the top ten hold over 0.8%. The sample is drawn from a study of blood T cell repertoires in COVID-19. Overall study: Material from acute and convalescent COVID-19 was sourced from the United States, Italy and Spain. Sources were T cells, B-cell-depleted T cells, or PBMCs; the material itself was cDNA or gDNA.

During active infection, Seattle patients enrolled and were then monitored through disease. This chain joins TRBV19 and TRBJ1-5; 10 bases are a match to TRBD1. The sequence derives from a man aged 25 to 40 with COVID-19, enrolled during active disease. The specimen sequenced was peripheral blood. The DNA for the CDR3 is TGTGCCGGGAGTCCCGGGACAGGGGTTGATCAGCCCCAGCATTTT. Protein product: CAGSPGTGVDQPQHF.